This T cell receptor (beta chain) was recovered during a study of Ad26.COV2.S vaccination and SARS-CoV-2 variants. This CDR3 comprises 12 residues. The germline V gene has CDR1 LNHDA and CDR2 SQIVND (reference sequence). The V end lost 5 bases, the J end lost 4 bases, and 8 bases lay between the germline ends. TCRdb keeps only in-frame clones here, not all; method: immunoSEQ multiplex PCR. Altogether 430,000 or so clones are present, approximately 89% being singletons, with the ten largest covering over 2%. Treatment denoted: 19 received Ad26.COV2.S at low or high dose, single or two shots; roughly five received placebo; per-sample allocation not given. It was on day 63 after the first vaccine or placebo injection that samples were taken.

The chain recombines TRBV19 with TRBJ1-2; D is possibly TRBD1 (5 bases). This clonotype originated in a person aged 18 to 59 who received the Ad26.COV2.S COVID-19 vaccine or a placebo. Sequencing was performed on peripheral blood, taken in a trial of Ad26.COV2.S vaccine versus placebo. CDR3 coding DNA: TGTGCCAGTAGTTCAGGGCCCTATGGCTACACCTTC. It is translated as CASSSGPYGYTF.